This T cell receptor (beta chain) was recorded in a study of CD8 T cells in Susac syndrome. Per the germline V gene, CDR1 is LGHDT and CDR2 is YNNKEL (reference sequence). CDR3 length: 13 amino acids. Negative isolation yielded the CD8+ and CD4+ T cells, while FACS enriched the TEMRA cells. With respect to this clonotype: The junction differs from germline at one of its ends, possibly a read error.

Reverse transcription of roughly 0.5 to 1 ug RNA was carried out with random hexamers. The immunoSEQ assay covered 54 Vbeta and 13 Jbeta segments for CDR3. TCRdb itself ran the immunoSEQ multiplex PCR reads through MiXCR, one entry per CDR3 protein. The data hold approximately 180,000 distinct CDR3 sequences, with 95% observed a single time. Sequenced: CD4+ T cells from PBMCs. This chain links TRBV3-1 with TRBJ2-5, with TRBD1 matching over 9 bases. This clonotype was obtained from a human donor with multiple sclerosis. CDR3 in amino acids: CASSRRFPGQGTF. The CDR3 DNA reads as TGTGCCAGCAGCCGCCGCTTTCCGGGACAGGGTACCTTC.